The 2 T cell receptor beta chains below come from one sample, sequenced in a study of T cells after yellow fever vaccination (dated by TCRdb to the late 2010s). The protocol used for the library was 5' RACE. TCRdb names Illumina HiSeq 2500 as the instrument used. The public reads were quality trimmed at Q25 with fastp and then assembled into clones with MiXCR by TCRdb, keeping productive beta chains. CDR3 protein sequences are deduplicated, and each keeps its most common genes and DNA. The sample has around 27,000 distinct CDR3 sequences on record, 4.4% of them singletons. The ten largest clones add up to 40% to 55% of the sample. The intended sense of this specimen's treatment or condition label: live attenuated yellow fever vaccine strain. The input for sequencing was CD8+ T cells sorted from PBMCs, taken 5 days after the yellow fever booster vaccination. The source of these receptors is a young man who received the YFV17D yellow fever vaccine.

This clonotype has a count of ten or more. The rearrangement links TRBV9 to TRBJ2-1; D perhaps matches TRBD2 (6 bases). The germline V gene encodes CDR1 SGDLS and CDR2 YYNGEE. The CDR3 length is 15 residues. With 4 bases removed from V and 9 bases from J, the gap between germline ends came to 20 bases. The CDR3 DNA follows: TGTGCCAGCAGCTCGGGAGCCCGAGCGGGTTTTGAGCAGTTCTTC. It codes for CASSSGARAGFEQFF.

Many counts were recorded for this clonotype. The chain joins TRBV7-9 to TRBJ2-1; unclear D gene. From germline, CDR1 is SEHNR and CDR2 FQNEAQ (reference sequence). This CDR3 comprises 12 residues. Trimming took 6 bases from V and 8 from J, leaving 11 bases between them. The CDR3 loop reads CASSPFPHEQFF. The CDR3 DNA is TGTGCCAGCAGTCCGTTCCCGCATGAGCAGTTCTTC. The entire variable domain, with the rest obtained from reference TRBV7-9 and TRBJ2-1, is as follows: DTGVSQNPRHKITKRGQNVTFRCDPISEHNRLYWYRQTLGQGPEFLTYFQNEAQLEKSRLLSDRFSAERPKGSFSTLEIQRTEQGDSAMYLCASSPFPHEQFFGPGTRLTVL.